This T cell receptor beta chain was documented in a study of vaccination and CD4 T cells after COVID-19. Study context: Control wells got either CEFX epitopes, HIV-1 Nef peptides, or no peptide at all.

Sequencing of cultured CD4+ T cell DNA used the Oncomine TCR Beta short-read assay. Each CDR3 protein gets one entry after TCRdb re-called the PCR reads with MiXCR. This sample has about 22,000 distinct CDR3 sequences, with more than 30% found just once. The time point was: late sampling 161 to 241 days after vaccination in a few convalescent patients. The treatment was: approximately 11-day PBMC culture with coronavirus spike peptide pools or control peptides (ViraFEST assay). Remarks on this clonotype: Its antigen remains unknown.

From germline, CDR1 is DFQATT and CDR2 SNEGSKA (reference sequence). The CDR3 consists of 13 residues. J lost 12 bases, V lost 2 bases, and 12 bases had no gene match. The TCR was taken from a human donor who had recovered from COVID-19. The specimen was CD4+ T cells from blood, cultured in vitro, collected about 7 months after SARS-CoV-2 vaccination. The J gene is TRBJ1-1, the V gene TRBV20-1; 7 bases are shared with TRBD1. Written as DNA, the CDR3 is TGCAGTGCTAGATACCAGACAGGGATCGGAACTTTCTTT. Amino acid sequence: CSARYQTGIGTFF.